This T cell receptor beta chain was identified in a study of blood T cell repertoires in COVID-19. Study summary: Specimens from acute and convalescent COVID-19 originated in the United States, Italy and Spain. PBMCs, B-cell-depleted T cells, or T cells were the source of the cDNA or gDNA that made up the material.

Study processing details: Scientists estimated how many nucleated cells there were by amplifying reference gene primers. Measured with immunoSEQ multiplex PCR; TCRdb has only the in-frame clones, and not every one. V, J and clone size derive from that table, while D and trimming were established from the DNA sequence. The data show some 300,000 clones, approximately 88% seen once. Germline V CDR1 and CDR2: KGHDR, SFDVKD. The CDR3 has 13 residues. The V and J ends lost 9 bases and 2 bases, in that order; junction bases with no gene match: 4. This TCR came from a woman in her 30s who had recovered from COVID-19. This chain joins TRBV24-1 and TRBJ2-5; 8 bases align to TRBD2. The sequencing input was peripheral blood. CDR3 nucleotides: TGTGCCACCCGCAGCGGGGGACAAGAGACCCAGTACTTC. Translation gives CATRSGGQETQYF.